These 7 T cell receptor beta chains were all obtained from the same sample, sequenced in a study of cytomegalovirus exposure and HLA in healthy donors. Both 60 Vbeta primers and 13 Jbeta primers went into the PCR. Profiled with immunoSEQ multiplex PCR; TCRdb holds only in-frame clones, not every one. The sample contains roughly 190,000 clones, over 75% of which appear only once. Sequencing was done on a sample of PBMCs. Source of these receptors: a man between 50 and 59 years old in good health and CMV-seronegative.

The table lists this clone with a few counts. This chain connects TRBV6-5 to TRBJ2-7; 9 nucleotides match TRBD2. This CDR3 has 16 residues. The V gene's germline CDR1 is MNHEY and CDR2 SVGAGI. The junction had 8 bases not matched to a gene; V was cut back by 4 bases and J by 1 base. CDR3 DNA: TGTGCCAGCAGTTCCCCCACGAGCGGGGGGTCCTACGAGCAGTACTTC. This translates into CASSSPTSGGSYEQYF.

The chain recombines TRBV6-6 with TRBJ1-2; D unresolved. Germline V gives CDR1 MNHNY, CDR2 SVGAGI (reference sequence). The CDR3 totals 14 residues. Between the trimmed V and J ends, which lost 5 bases and 2 bases, there was a span of 12 bases. DNA for the CDR3: TGTGCCAGCAGTCCCAGTTGGGAGAACTATGGCTACACCTTC. This codes for CASSPSWENYGYTF.

This clone was counted once. The chain joins TRBV2 to TRBJ2-5; 8 bases agree with TRBD1. The CDR3 is 15 residues long. Germline CDR1 is SNHLY and CDR2 is FYNNEI. J was trimmed by 5 bases and V by 6 bases; bases with no gene match: 11. CDR3 bases: TGTGCCAGCAGACTGGGACAGGTCGGGTGGGAGACCCAGTACTTC. It codes for CASRLGQVGWETQYF.

On this clone itself: In the same sample, other DNA sequences code for this CDR3. The chain has TRBV6-1 and TRBJ1-5; 9 bases map to TRBD1. Trimming removed 6 bases from V and 7 bases from J; junction bases left unmatched: 10. The CDR3 runs 15 residues. Germline V lookup: CDR1 MNHNS, CDR2 SASEGT. The CDR3 is CASRATGGAGQPQHF. The CDR3 nucleotides read TGTGCCAGCAGGGCCACAGGGGGCGCGGGCCAGCCCCAGCATTTT.

The chain employs TRBV29-1 and TRBJ2-7, with a possible D match to TRBD2 (5 bases). Trimming shortened V by 5 bases and J by 0 bases, and 8 bases separated the two germline ends. The length of the CDR3 is 12 residues. Per germline, CDR1 SQVTM and CDR2 ANQGSEA. The CDR3 region is CSVLRGSYEQYF. CDR3 coding DNA: TGCAGCGTTCTCCGGGGCTCCTACGAGCAGTACTTC.

The V and J genes are TRBV6-1 and TRBJ2-7, with 9 bases identical to TRBD1. Germline CDR1 MNHNS, CDR2 SASEGT. This CDR3 has 15 residues. V gave up 8 bases and J gave up 2 bases; unmatched junction bases: 10. CDR3: CASALGGTGPYEQYF. CDR3 bases: TGTGCCAGCGCCTTGGGGGGGACAGGGCCCTACGAGCAGTACTTC.

The CDR3, as DNA: TGCGCCAGCGGCCGTGAGGAGGCTGAAGCTTTCTTT. Translated, it gives CASGREEAEAFF. The chain joins TRBV10-2 to TRBJ1-1; D is undetermined. Trimming left V 8 bases short and J 6 bases short, with 13 bases between. The germline CDR1 and CDR2 sequences are WSHSY and SAAADI. The CDR3 is made up of 12 amino acids.